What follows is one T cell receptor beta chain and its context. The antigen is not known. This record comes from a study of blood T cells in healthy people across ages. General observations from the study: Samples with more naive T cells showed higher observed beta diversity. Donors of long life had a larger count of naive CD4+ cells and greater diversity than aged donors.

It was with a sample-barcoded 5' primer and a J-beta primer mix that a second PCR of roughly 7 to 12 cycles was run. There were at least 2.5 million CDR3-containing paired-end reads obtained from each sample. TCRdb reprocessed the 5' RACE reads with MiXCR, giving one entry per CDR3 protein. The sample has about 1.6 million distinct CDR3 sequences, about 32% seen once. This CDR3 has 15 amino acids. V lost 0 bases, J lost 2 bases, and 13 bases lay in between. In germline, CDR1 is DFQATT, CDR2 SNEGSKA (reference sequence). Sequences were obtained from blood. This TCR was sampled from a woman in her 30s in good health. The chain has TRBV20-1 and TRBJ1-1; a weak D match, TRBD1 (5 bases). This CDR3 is CSAREAGRTNTEAFF. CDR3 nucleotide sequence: TGCAGTGCTAGAGAGGCGGGACGGACCAACACTGAAGCTTTCTTT.